The clone carrying this T cell receptor beta chain was recorded a few times. TCRbeta library preparation incorporated unique molecular identifiers. Using its own MiXCR run on the PCR reads, TCRdb lists one record per CDR3 protein. The repertoire includes approximately 340,000 distinct CDR3 sequences, 10% of them detected once, and around 2.4% sits in the top ten. The source of the sample is a study of T-cell reconstitution after alpha-beta-depleted transplantation in children. Trimming removed 3 bases at V and 8 bases at J, with 4 bases between. Germline loops: CDR1 KGHDR, CDR2 SFDVKD. The CDR3 totals 11 residues.

This specimen consisted of PBMCs from the stem cell graft donor, obtained from the stem cell graft. The V gene is TRBV24-1, the J gene TRBJ2-1; no definite D call. The source of this sequence is a human donor who donated a stem cell graft to a child with acute lymphoblastic leukemia. CDR3 sequence: CATSDIDEQFF. DNA of the CDR3: TGTGCCACCAGTGATATCGATGAGCAGTTCTTC.